One sample yielded the 17 T cell receptor beta chains listed below, sequenced in a study of cytomegalovirus exposure and HLA in healthy donors. Both 60 Vbeta primers and 13 Jbeta primers went into the PCR. The method was immunoSEQ multiplex PCR; TCRdb's version includes in-frame clones alone and lacks a portion of them. The data show about 110,000 clones, with 70% seen just once and just over 8.5% held by the top ten. Sequenced sample: PBMCs. These receptors all come from a man under 40 in good health and CMV-seropositive.

This clone has just a few counts. V is TRBV20-1 and J is TRBJ2-5; D unclear. Trimming cost V 3 bases and J 5 bases, with 4 bases left between them. The germline V gene has CDR1 DFQATT and CDR2 SNEGSKA (reference sequence). This CDR3 is 10 amino acids long. CDR3 residues: CSARGETQYF. CDR3 DNA: TGCAGTGCTAGGGGCGAGACCCAGTACTTC.

In this sample, this clone turned up a few times. This chain connects TRBV5-6 to TRBJ1-4, with 8 positions matching TRBD1. Trimming at V came to 3 bases and at J to 7 bases, leaving 11 bases not matched to a gene. CDR1 is SGHDT, CDR2 YYEEEE, per germline. The CDR3 has 16 residues. The DNA for the CDR3 is TGTGCCAGCAGCTACATGGCCAGGGGGCTTGGTGAAAAACTGTTTTTT. Its protein product is CASSYMARGLGEKLFF.

V is TRBV7-3 and J is TRBJ1-3; D gene uncertain. CDR3 length equals 16 residues. The V gene's germline CDR1 is SGHTA and CDR2 FQGTGA. The V end lost 7 bases, the J end lost 0 bases, and 16 bases lay between the germline ends. CDR3 region: CASIPLTPLSGNTIYF. In nucleotides, the CDR3 is TGTGCCAGCATCCCTTTGACACCTCTCTCTGGAAACACCATATATTTT.

This clone was counted once. V usage is TRBV9 and J usage is TRBJ2-3; the D gene is possibly TRBD1 (7 bases). Germline CDR1 reads SGDLS; CDR2 reads YYNGEE. The V end lost 4 bases, the J end lost 1 base, and 16 bases lay between the germline ends. The CDR3 is 16 residues long. CDR3 in DNA: TGTGCCAGCAGCTCCCAGGGGGGTGAGGGCACAGATACGCAGTATTTT. Its protein is CASSSQGGEGTDTQYF.

This clone has only a few counts. This chain uses TRBV6-1 with TRBJ2-7, with 8 nucleotides matching TRBD1. Germline assignment: CDR1 MNHNS and CDR2 SASEGT. V lost 6 bases to trimming and J lost 7 bases; unmatched junction nucleotides: 11. CDR3 length equals 14 residues. Here the CDR3 reads CASSAGTGVEEQYF. Here the CDR3 DNA reads TGTGCCAGCAGCGCTGGGACAGGTGTTGAAGAGCAGTACTTC.

The J gene is TRBJ1-2, the V gene TRBV6-1; TRBD1 agrees at 9 bases. Germline CDR1 reads MNHNS; CDR2 reads SASEGT. Unmatched junction bases numbered 7, after V lost 7 bases and J lost 7 bases. This CDR3 region has 13 residues. The chain's CDR3 is CASNRDRARGYTF. CDR3 in DNA: TGTGCCAGCAATCGGGACAGGGCCCGTGGCTACACCTTC.

The sample holds a few counts of this clone. Other nucleotide sequences from this sample produce the same CDR3. The chain has TRBV13 and TRBJ2-3, with a weak D call TRBD2 (6 bases). The CDR3 is 15 residues long. Trimming pared 4 bases from V and 2 bases from J, leaving 13 bases between. The germline gives CDR1 PRHDT, CDR2 FYEKMQ (reference sequence). CDR3 coding DNA: TGTGCCAGCAGCTCCTTAGCGGACTACACAGATACGCAGTATTTT. This gives the protein CASSSLADYTDTQYF.

This chain connects TRBV7-3 to TRBJ1-6; 8 bases line up with TRBD1. Germline V gene data show CDR1 as SGHTA and CDR2 as FQGTGA. With 2 bases clipped from V and 0 bases from J, the junction kept 6 bases outside the gene matches. The CDR3 runs to 18 residues. The CDR3 loop is CASSLYPTGGSYNSPLHF. The CDR3 DNA reads as TGTGCCAGCAGCTTATATCCCACAGGGGGCTCCTATAATTCACCCCTCCACTTT.

The chain combines TRBV7-3 with TRBJ2-1, with TRBD2 matching 7 bases. This CDR3 comprises 15 residues. J was trimmed by 6 bases and V by 1 base; bases with no gene match: 6. Germline V gives CDR1 SGHTA, CDR2 FQGTGA. The CDR3: CASSLMAGVANEQFF. CDR3 bases: TGTGCCAGCAGCTTAATGGCGGGAGTCGCCAATGAGCAGTTCTTC. The complete variable domain, with remaining parts taken from reference TRBV7-3 and TRBJ2-1, reads GAGVSQTPSNKVTEKGKYVELRCDPISGHTALYWYRQSLGQGPEFLIYFQGTGAADDSGLPNDRFFAVRPEGSVSTLKIQRTERGDSAVYLCASSLMAGVANEQFFGPGTRLTVL.

This clone was detected a few times. The chain has TRBV6-5 and TRBJ2-2, with D unclear. Germline values: CDR1 MNHEY, CDR2 SVGAGI. The ends were cut back, 9 bases at V and 8 bases at J, with 10 bases in the middle. This CDR3 is built from 11 residues. CDR3 region: CASRTAGELFF. In DNA, the CDR3 is TGTGCCAGTAGAACCGCTGGGGAGCTGTTTTTT.

V is TRBV7-2 and J is TRBJ1-2, with a weak D call TRBD1 (6 bases). This CDR3 region has 17 residues. CDR1 and CDR2 (germline): SGHTA, FQGNSA. The germline V and J ends were trimmed by 0 bases and 1 base, with 15 bases remaining between them. CDR3 amino acids: CASSLAIGQTFNYGYTF. CDR3 nucleotides: TGTGCCAGCAGCTTAGCTATAGGACAGACTTTTAACTATGGCTACACCTTC. The whole variable domain, filled in from reference TRBV7-2 and TRBJ1-2, reads GAGVSQSPSNKVTEKGKDVELRCDPISGHTALYWYRQSLGQGLEFLIYFQGNSAPDKSGLPSDRFSAERTGGSVSTLTIQRTQQEDSAVYLCASSLAIGQTFNYGYTFGSGTRLTVV.

Of note for this clone: The same CDR3 is also encoded by other DNA sequences in this sample. The rearrangement joins TRBV5-1 to TRBJ2-1; TRBD1 is a possible D gene (6 bases). Trimming cost V 4 bases and J 8 bases, with 22 bases left between them. The CDR3 spans 16 residues. The germline V gene encodes CDR1 SGHRS and CDR2 YFSETQ. CDR3 nucleotides: TGCGCCAGCAGCCTTGGGCAGGGGACGATCGCCGATGAGCAGTTCTTC. This translates into CASSLGQGTIADEQFF. Based on the CDR3 plus reference TRBV5-1 and TRBJ2-1, the full variable domain is KAGVTQTPRYLIKTRGQQVTLSCSPISGHRSVSWYQQTPGQGLQFLFEYFSETQRNKGNFPGRFSGRQFSNSRSEMNVSTLELGDSALYLCASSLGQGTIADEQFFGPGTRLTVL.

This sequence joins TRBV11-2 and TRBJ2-2; 9 bases map to TRBD2. CDR1 is SGHAT, CDR2 FQNNGV, per germline. Losses at the gene ends were 2 bases for V and 4 bases for J; bases not matched to a gene: 5. The CDR3 runs to 16 residues. The CDR3 protein is CASSLIAGAVTGELFF. CDR3 nucleotides: TGTGCCAGCAGCTTAATAGCGGGAGCGGTCACCGGGGAGCTGTTTTTT.

A few counts support this clone. This chain joins TRBV12-5 and TRBJ1-1; TRBD1 might be the D (6 bases). Trimming took off 6 bases at V and 4 bases at J, with 12 bases between the two ends. The CDR3 totals 13 residues. Germline-derived CDR1 and CDR2 are LGHNT and FRNRAP. The chain's CDR3 is CASGPQGFTEAFF. The CDR3 nucleotides read TGTGCTAGTGGACCGCAGGGGTTCACTGAAGCTTTCTTT.

The chain employs TRBV27 and TRBJ2-2; D is unclear. CDR3 length equals 14 residues. The V end was cut by 3 bases, the J end by 4 bases, with 9 bases between. CDR1 and CDR2 from the germline V gene are MNHEY and SMNVEV (reference sequence). The CDR3 nucleotides read TGTGCCAGCAGTTTCTTCGAGGCCACCGGGGAGCTGTTTTTT. Translating it yields CASSFFEATGELFF.

The chain recombines TRBV29-1 with TRBJ2-3; the match to TRBD2 covers 13 bases. The germline CDR1 and CDR2 sequences are SQVTM and ANQGSEA. V shed 1 base and J 3 bases; nucleotides not matched to a gene: 4. The CDR3 totals 16 residues. CDR3 DNA sequence: TGCAGCGTTGAAGCGACTAGCGGGAGGTGGACAGATACGCAGTATTTT. Protein product: CSVEATSGRWTDTQYF.

A word on this clone: At one end the junction does not follow the germline gene, possibly because of a read error. V is TRBV7-7 and J is TRBJ1-2; 7 bases map to TRBD1. This CDR3 is 17 amino acids long. CDR1 is SSHAT and CDR2 is FNYEAQ in the germline V gene (reference sequence). CDR3 region: CASSFERQGEMDYGYTF. CDR3 DNA sequence: TGTGCTAGCAGCTTCGAGAGGCAGGGGGAGATGGACTATGGCTACACCTTC.